The clone carrying this TCR beta chain showed up just once. The ends were cut back, 2 bases at V and 4 bases at J, with 9 bases in the middle. This CDR3 comprises 13 residues. Germline CDR1 SGHDT, CDR2 YYEEEE. The source of the sample is a study of blood T cell repertoires in COVID-19. Study-wide background: Sources were T cells, B-cell-depleted T cells, or PBMCs; the material itself was cDNA or gDNA.

Here immunoSEQ multiplex PCR was the method, and the copy in TCRdb shows in-frame clones only, minus some. The sample holds 160,000 or so clones; under 90% are singletons and the top ten take about a sixth. Sequenced input: PBMCs or T cells enriched from blood (not recorded which). This rearrangement joins TRBV5-6 to TRBJ1-1; D gene uncertain. This clonotype was obtained from a man between 60 and 70 years old who had recovered from COVID-19. CDR3 DNA: TGTGCCAGCAGCTTCCGCAGAGGCACTGAAGCTTTCTTT. It codes for CASSFRRGTEAFF.